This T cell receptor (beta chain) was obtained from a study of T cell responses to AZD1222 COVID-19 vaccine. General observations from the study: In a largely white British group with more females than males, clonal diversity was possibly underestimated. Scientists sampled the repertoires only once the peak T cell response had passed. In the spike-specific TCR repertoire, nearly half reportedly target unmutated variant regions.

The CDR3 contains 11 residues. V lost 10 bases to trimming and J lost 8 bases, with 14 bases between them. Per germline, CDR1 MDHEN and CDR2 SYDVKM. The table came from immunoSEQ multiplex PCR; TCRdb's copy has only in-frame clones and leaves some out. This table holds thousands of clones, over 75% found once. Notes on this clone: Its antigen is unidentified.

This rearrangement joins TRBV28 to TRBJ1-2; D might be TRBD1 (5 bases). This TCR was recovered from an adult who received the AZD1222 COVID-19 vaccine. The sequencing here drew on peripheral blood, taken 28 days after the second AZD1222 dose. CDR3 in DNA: TGTGCCACTACCAGGGAGTGGGGCTACACCTTC. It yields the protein CATTREWGYTF.